This T cell receptor beta chain was captured by sequencing in a study of T cell clonality in common variable immunodeficiency. This CDR3 region has 13 residues. The germline V gene encodes CDR1 SGHTA and CDR2 FQGNSA. Losses at the gene ends were 5 bases for V and 9 bases for J; bases not matched to a gene: 6. Measured with immunoSEQ multiplex PCR; TCRdb has only the in-frame clones, and not every one. This sample has several thousand clones, each found more than once. CVID subjects were neither ill nor on immunomodulatory or immunosuppressive medication at sampling. The study, taken as a whole, reports: Reportedly, TCR beta sequences from common variable immunodeficiency showed fewer deletions and N-nucleotide insertions.

This clone appeared many times. What it recognizes is unknown. The read terminates 3 residues before the CDR3 end, so the remaining end is supplied by the germline J gene. Specimen: peripheral blood mononuclear cells. This receptor was taken from a human donor with common variable immunodeficiency. This chain connects TRBV7-2 to TRBJ2-1, with TRBD1 identical over 8 bases. The CDR3 sequence: CASSTQGAFEQFF. The CDR3 DNA, read in part, is TGTGCCAGCAGCACCCAGGGGGCCTTTGAG.